This T cell receptor beta chain appears in the sequencing data of a study of blood T cell repertoires in COVID-19. This clone occurred once. This CDR3 contains 15 residues. With 3 bases removed from V and 2 bases from J, the gap between germline ends came to 10 bases. Germline V CDR1 and CDR2: KGHSH, LQKENI. The protocol was immunoSEQ multiplex PCR, while the TCRdb copy is restricted to in-frame clones and leaves out a portion. The table includes some 200,000 clones, 83% detected once. This TCR derives from a woman aged 25 to 39 with COVID-19, enrolled during active disease. The sample comprised peripheral blood. The chain uses TRBV18 and TRBJ2-2; maybe TRBD1 (5 bases). DNA for the CDR3: TGTGCCAGCTCACCCTTCCAGGGTAACACCGGGGAGCTGTTTTTT. Translation: CASSPFQGNTGELFF.